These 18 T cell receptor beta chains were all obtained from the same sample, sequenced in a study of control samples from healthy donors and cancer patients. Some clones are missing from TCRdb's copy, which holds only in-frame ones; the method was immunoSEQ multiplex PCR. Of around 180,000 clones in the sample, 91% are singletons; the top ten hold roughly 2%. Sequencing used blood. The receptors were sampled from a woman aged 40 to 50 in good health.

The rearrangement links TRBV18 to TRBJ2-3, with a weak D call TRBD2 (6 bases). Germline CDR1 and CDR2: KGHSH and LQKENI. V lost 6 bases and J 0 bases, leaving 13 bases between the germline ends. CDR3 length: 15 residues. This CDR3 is CASSSGGSSTDTQYF. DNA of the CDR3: TGTGCCAGCTCTTCCGGGGGTTCTAGCACAGATACGCAGTATTTT.

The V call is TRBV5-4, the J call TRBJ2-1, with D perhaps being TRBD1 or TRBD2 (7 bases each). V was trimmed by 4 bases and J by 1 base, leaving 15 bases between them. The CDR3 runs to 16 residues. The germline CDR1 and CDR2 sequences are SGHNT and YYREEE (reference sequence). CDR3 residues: CASSQGGASSYNEQFF. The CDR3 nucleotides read TGTGCCAGCAGCCAGGGGGGGGCCAGTTCCTACAATGAGCAGTTCTTC.

Here the CDR3 DNA reads TGTGCCAGCAGCGGCGGGACTAGCGGGGGGGCAGCTGATACGCAGTATTTT. Its protein product is CASSGGTSGGAADTQYF. This chain joins TRBV9 and TRBJ2-3; TRBD2 aligns across 16 bases. Germline CDR1 and CDR2: SGDLS and YYNGEE. The J segment lost 6 bases and the V segment lost 3 bases, leaving 7 bases of the junction unmatched. The CDR3 has 17 residues.

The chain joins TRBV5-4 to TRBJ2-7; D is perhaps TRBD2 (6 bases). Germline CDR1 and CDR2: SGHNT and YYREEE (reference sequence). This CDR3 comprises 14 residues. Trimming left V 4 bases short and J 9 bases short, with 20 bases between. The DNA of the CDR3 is TGTGCCAGCAGCCCTCTGGGCCTCGCGGAGGGGCAGTACTTC. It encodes CASSPLGLAEGQYF.

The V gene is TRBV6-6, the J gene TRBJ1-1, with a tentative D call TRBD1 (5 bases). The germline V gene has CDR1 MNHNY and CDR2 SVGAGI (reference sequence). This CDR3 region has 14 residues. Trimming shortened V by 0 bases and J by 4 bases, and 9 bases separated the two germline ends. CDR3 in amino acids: CASSYSRGGTEAFF. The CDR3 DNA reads TGTGCCAGCAGTTACTCGAGGGGTGGCACTGAAGCTTTCTTT.

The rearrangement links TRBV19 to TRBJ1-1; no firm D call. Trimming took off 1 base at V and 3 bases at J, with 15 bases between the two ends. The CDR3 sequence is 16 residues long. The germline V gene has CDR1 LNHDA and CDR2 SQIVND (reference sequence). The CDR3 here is CASSIVQRKWDTEAFF. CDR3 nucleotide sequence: TGTGCCAGTAGTATAGTGCAGAGGAAATGGGACACTGAAGCTTTCTTT. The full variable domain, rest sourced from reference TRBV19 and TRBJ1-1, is DGGITQSPKYLFRKEGQNVTLSCEQNLNHDAMYWYRQDPGQGLRLIYYSQIVNDFQKGDIAEGYSVSREKKESFPLTVTSAQKNPTAFYLCASSIVQRKWDTEAFFGQGTRLTVV.

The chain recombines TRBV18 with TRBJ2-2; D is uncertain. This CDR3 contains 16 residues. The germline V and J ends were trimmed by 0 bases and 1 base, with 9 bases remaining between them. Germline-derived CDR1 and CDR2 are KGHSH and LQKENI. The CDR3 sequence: CASSPPYGLNTGELFF. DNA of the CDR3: TGTGCCAGCTCACCACCCTACGGGCTGAACACCGGGGAGCTGTTTTTT.

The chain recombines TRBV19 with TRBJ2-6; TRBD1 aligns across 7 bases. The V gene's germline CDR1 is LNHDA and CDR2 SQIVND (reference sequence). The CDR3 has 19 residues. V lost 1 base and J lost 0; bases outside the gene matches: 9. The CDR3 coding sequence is TGTGCCAGTAGTATAGCCAGGGGGAGACGGACCTCTGGGGCCAACGTCCTGACTTTC. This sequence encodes CASSIARGRRTSGANVLTF.

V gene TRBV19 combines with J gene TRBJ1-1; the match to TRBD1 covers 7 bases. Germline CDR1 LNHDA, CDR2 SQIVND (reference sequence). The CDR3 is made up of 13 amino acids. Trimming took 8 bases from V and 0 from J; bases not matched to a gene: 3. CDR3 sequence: CASRDRMNTEAFF. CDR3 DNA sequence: TGTGCCAGTCGGGACAGAATGAACACTGAAGCTTTCTTT. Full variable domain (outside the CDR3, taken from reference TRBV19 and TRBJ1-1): DGGITQSPKYLFRKEGQNVTLSCEQNLNHDAMYWYRQDPGQGLRLIYYSQIVNDFQKGDIAEGYSVSREKKESFPLTVTSAQKNPTAFYLCASRDRMNTEAFFGQGTRLTVV.

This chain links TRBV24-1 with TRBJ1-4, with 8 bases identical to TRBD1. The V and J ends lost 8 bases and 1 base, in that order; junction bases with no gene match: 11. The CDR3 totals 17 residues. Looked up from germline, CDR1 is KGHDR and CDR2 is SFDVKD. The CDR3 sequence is CATIRTGRRRTNEKLFF. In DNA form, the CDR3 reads TGTGCCACCATTAGGACAGGGCGGCGAAGAACTAATGAAAAACTGTTTTTT.

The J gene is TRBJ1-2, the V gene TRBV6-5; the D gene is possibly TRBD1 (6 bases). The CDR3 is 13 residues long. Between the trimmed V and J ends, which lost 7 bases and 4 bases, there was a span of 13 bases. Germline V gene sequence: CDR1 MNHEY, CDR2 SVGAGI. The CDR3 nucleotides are TGTGCCAGCACTAACTCAGGGGTCTATGGCTACACCTTC. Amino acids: CASTNSGVYGYTF.

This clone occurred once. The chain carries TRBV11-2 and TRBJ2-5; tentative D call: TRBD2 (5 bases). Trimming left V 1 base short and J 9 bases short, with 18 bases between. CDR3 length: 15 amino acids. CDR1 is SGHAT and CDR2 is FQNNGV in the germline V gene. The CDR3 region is CASSLVDGPYGAQYF. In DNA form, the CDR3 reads TGTGCCAGCAGCTTAGTTGACGGTCCTTACGGGGCCCAGTACTTC. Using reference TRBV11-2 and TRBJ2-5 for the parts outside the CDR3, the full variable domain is EAGVAQSPRYKIIEKRQSVAFWCNPISGHATLYWYQQILGQGPKLLIQFQNNGVVDDSQLPKDRFSAERLKGVDSTLKIQPAKLEDSAVYLCASSLVDGPYGAQYFGPGTRLLVL.

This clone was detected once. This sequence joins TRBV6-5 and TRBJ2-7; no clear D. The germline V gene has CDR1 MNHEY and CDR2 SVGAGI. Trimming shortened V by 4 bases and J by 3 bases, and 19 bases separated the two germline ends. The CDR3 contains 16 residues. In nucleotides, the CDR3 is TGTGCCAGCAGTTCGATCAATTGGGGATGGAACTACGAGCAGTACTTC. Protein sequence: CASSSINWGWNYEQYF.

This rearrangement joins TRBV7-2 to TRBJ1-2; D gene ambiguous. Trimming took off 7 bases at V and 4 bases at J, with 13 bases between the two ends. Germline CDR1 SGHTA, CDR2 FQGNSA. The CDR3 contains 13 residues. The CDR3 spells CASTQNTGYGYTF. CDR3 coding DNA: TGTGCCAGCACCCAGAACACGGGCTATGGCTACACCTTC. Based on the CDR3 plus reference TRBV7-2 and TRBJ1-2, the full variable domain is GAGVSQSPSNKVTEKGKDVELRCDPISGHTALYWYRQSLGQGLEFLIYFQGNSAPDKSGLPSDRFSAERTGGSVSTLTIQRTQQEDSAVYLCASTQNTGYGYTFGSGTRLTVV.

CDR3 sequence: CASSVGQAADTQYF. The CDR3, as DNA: TGTGCCAGCAGCGTCGGACAGGCGGCAGATACGCAGTATTTT. This rearrangement joins TRBV11-1 to TRBJ2-3; 7 bases align to TRBD1. This CDR3 contains 14 residues. Trimming at V came to 5 bases and at J to 4 bases, leaving 6 bases not matched to a gene. The germline CDR1 and CDR2 sequences are SGHAT and FQDESV (reference sequence).

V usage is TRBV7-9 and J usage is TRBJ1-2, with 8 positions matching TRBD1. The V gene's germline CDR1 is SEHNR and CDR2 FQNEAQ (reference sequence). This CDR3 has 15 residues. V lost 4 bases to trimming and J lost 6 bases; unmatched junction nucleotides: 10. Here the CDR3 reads CASSSTGAREDGYTF. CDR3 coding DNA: TGTGCCAGCAGCTCGACAGGGGCGAGGGAGGATGGCTACACCTTC.

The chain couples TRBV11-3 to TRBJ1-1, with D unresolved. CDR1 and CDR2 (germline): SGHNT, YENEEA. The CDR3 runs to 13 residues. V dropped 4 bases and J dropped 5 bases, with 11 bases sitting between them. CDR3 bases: TGTGCCAGCAGCTCGCAGGCTGGGACTGAAGCTTTCTTT. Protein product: CASSSQAGTEAFF. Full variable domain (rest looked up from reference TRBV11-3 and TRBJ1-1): EAGVVQSPRYKIIEKKQPVAFWCNPISGHNTLYWYLQNLGQGPELLIRYENEEAVDDSQLPKDRFSAERLKGVDSTLKIQPAELGDSAVYLCASSSQAGTEAFFGQGTRLTVV.

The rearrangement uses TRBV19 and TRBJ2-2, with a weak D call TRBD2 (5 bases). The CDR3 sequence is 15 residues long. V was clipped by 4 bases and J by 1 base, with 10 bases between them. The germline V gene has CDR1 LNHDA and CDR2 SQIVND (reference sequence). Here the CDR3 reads CASSTPRGNTGELFF. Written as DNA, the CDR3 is TGTGCCAGTAGTACCCCCCGGGGGAACACCGGGGAGCTGTTTTTT. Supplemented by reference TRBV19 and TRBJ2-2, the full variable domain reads DGGITQSPKYLFRKEGQNVTLSCEQNLNHDAMYWYRQDPGQGLRLIYYSQIVNDFQKGDIAEGYSVSREKKESFPLTVTSAQKNPTAFYLCASSTPRGNTGELFFGEGSRLTVL.